What follows is one TCR beta chain and its context. What it recognizes is unknown. The sample comes from a study of cytomegalovirus exposure and HLA in healthy donors. In the study overall: Earlier results showed roughly 120 million unique TCR beta sequences derived from 150 million to 200 million T cells. Researchers found that under 90% of just under 400 genotyped donors fell within the Caucasian-associated ancestry cluster. General observations from the study: Among CMV-associated TCR beta chains, most appeared HLA-restricted in a later analysis.

PCR primers comprised 60 Vbeta and 13 Jbeta primers. Only in-frame clones appear in the TCRdb table, and some are missing; sequencing was by immunoSEQ multiplex PCR. The listing records 100,000 to 150,000 clones. This TCR came from a man aged 25-45 years in good health and CMV-seronegative. Material: PBMCs.

CDR3 sequence (DNA): TGTGCCAGCAGTGAACAGGGGGCAAACTACGAGCAGTACTTC. It codes for CASSEQGANYEQYF. This rearrangement joins TRBV6-1 to TRBJ2-7; 8 bases align to TRBD1. The CDR3 contains 14 residues. CDR1 and CDR2 (germline): MNHNS, SASEGT. Germline trimming cut 2 bases from V and 3 bases from J; bases unmatched to any gene: 3.